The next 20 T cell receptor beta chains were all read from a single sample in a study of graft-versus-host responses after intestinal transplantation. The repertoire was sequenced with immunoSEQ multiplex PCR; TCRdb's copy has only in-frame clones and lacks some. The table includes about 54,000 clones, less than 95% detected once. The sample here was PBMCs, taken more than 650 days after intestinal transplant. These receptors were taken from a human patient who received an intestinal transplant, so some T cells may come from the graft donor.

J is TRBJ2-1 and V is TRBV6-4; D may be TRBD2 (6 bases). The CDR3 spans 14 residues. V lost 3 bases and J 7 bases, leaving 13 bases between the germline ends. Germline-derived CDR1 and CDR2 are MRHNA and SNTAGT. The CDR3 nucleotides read TGTGCCAGCAGTGAGCGCGGGACGGAGAATGAGCAGTTCTTC. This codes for CASSERGTENEQFF.

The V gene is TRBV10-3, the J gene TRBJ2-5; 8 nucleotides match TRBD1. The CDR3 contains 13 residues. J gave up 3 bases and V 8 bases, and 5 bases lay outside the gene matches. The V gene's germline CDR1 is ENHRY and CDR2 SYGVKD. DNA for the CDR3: TGTGCCATCCGCAGGGGGCGGGAAGAGACCCAGTACTTC. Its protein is CAIRRGREETQYF.

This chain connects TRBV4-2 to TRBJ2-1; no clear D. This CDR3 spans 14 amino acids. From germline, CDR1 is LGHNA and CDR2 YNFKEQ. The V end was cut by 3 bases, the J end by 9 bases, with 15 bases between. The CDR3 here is CASSQNPEEAEQFF. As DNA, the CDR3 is TGTGCCAGCAGCCAGAATCCCGAAGAGGCTGAGCAGTTCTTC.

Written as DNA, the CDR3 is TGTGCCAGCAGTTCGTTAGGGGTAGGGCACACTGAAGCTTTCTTT. As protein: CASSSLGVGHTEAFF. The gene calls are TRBV13 and TRBJ1-1; D is possibly TRBD1 (5 bases). This CDR3 contains 15 residues. V shed 6 bases and J shed 3 bases, with 17 bases lying between them. Germline V CDR1 and CDR2: PRHDT, FYEKMQ (reference sequence). Full variable domain (missing parts from reference TRBV13 and TRBJ1-1): AAGVIQSPRHLIKEKRETATLKCYPIPRHDTVYWYQQGPGQDPQFLISFYEKMQSDKGSIPDRFSAQQFSDYHSELNMSSLELGDSALYFCASSSLGVGHTEAFFGQGTRLTVV.

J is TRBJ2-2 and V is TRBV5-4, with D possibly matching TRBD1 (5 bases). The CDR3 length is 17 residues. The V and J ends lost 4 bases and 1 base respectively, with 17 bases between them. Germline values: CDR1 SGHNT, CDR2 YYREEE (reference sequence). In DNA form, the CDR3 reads TGTGCCAGCAGCCTCCGACAGACCATAATGAACACCGGGGAGCTGTTTTTT. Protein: CASSLRQTIMNTGELFF.

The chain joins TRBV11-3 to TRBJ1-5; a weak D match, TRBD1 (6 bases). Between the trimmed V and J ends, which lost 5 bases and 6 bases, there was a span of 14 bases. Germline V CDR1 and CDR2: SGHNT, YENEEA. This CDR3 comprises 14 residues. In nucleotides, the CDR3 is TGTGCCAGCAGCCTCGACAGGAGCGGTCAGCCCCAGCATTTT. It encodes CASSLDRSGQPQHF.

The CDR3 protein is CASSPLRTGAGNTIYF. The CDR3 coding sequence is TGTGCCAGCAGCCCCCTCCGGACAGGGGCTGGAAACACCATATATTTT. This chain uses TRBV7-8 with TRBJ1-3, with 9 nucleotides matching TRBD1. Germline V lookup: CDR1 SGHVS, CDR2 FQNEAQ. The CDR3 totals 16 residues. V lost 5 bases and J lost 2; bases outside the gene matches: 7. The full variable domain, rest sourced from reference TRBV7-8 and TRBJ1-3, is GAGVSQSPRYKVAKRGQDVALRCDPISGHVSLFWYQQALGQGPEFLTYFQNEAQLDKSGLPSDRFFAERPEGSVSTLKIQRTQQEDSAVYLCASSPLRTGAGNTIYFGEGSWLTVV.

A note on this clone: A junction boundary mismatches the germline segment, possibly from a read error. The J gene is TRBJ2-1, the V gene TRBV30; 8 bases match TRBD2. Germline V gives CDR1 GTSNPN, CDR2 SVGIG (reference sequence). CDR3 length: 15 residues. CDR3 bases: TGTACCTGGAGTATAGCAGCGGGGGTATACAATGAGCAGTTCTTC. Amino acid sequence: CTWSIAAGVYNEQFF.

CDR3 coding DNA: TGCGCCAGCAGCTTGGCGGCGCGGAACACTGAAGCTTTCTTT. This translates into CASSLAARNTEAFF. The chain combines TRBV5-1 with TRBJ1-1, with unresolved D. CDR3 length: 14 residues. The germline V and J ends were trimmed by 0 bases and 1 base, with 7 bases remaining between them. The germline V gene encodes CDR1 SGHRS and CDR2 YFSETQ.

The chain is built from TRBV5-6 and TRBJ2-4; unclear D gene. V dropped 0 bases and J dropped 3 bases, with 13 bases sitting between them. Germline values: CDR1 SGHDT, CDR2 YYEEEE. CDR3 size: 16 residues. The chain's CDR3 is CASSLAESIHKNIQYF. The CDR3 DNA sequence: TGTGCCAGCAGCTTGGCCGAGTCCATCCACAAAAACATTCAGTACTTC.

The CDR3 loop is CAISEIPMGYGYTF. The CDR3 DNA follows: TGTGCCATCAGTGAGATCCCGATGGGCTATGGCTACACCTTC. The chain uses TRBV10-3 and TRBJ1-2; unclear D gene. The CDR3 contains 14 residues. The germline V gene encodes CDR1 ENHRY and CDR2 SYGVKD. V was trimmed by 2 bases and J by 4 bases, leaving 11 bases between them.

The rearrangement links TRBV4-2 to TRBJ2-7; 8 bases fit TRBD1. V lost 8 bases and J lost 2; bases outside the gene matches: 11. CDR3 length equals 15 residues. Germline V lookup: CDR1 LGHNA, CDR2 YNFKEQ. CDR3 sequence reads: CASSTGTGPPYEQYF. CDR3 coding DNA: TGTGCCAGCTCCACCGGGACAGGACCTCCCTACGAGCAGTACTTC.

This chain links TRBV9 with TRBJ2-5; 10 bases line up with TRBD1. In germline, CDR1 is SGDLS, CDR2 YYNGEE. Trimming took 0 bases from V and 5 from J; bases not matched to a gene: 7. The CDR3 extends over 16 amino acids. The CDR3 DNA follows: TGTGCCAGCAGCGTAGCGGTGACAGGGGGCTCGGAGACCCAGTACTTC. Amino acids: CASSVAVTGGSETQYF.

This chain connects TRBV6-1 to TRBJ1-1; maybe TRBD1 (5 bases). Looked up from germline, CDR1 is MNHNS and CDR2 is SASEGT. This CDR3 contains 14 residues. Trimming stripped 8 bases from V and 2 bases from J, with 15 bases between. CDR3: CASERGHGNTEAFF. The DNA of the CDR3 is TGTGCCAGCGAAAGGGGCCATGGAAACACTGAAGCTTTCTTT.

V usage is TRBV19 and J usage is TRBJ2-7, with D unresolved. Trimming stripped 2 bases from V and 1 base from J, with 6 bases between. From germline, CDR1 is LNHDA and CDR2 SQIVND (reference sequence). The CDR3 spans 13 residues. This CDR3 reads CASSIQVSYEQYF. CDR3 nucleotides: TGTGCCAGTAGTATACAGGTATCCTACGAGCAGTACTTC.

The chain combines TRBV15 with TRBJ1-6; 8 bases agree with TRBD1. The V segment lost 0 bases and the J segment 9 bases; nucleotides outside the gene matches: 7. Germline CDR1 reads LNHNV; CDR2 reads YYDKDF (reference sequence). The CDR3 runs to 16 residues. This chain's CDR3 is CATSRDLQGARSPLHF. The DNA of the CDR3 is TGTGCCACCAGCAGAGATCTCCAGGGGGCGCGTTCACCCCTCCACTTT.

The DNA for the CDR3 is TGTGCCAGCAGTTACTCAGGGACAGTGGGAGAGACCCAGTACTTC. This gives the protein CASSYSGTVGETQYF. The chain has TRBV6-5 and TRBJ2-5; TRBD1 matches at 7 bases. V trimming: 0 bases; J trimming: 4 bases; junction bases outside the gene matches: 5. Germline V lookup: CDR1 MNHEY, CDR2 SVGAGI. The CDR3 is made up of 15 amino acids.

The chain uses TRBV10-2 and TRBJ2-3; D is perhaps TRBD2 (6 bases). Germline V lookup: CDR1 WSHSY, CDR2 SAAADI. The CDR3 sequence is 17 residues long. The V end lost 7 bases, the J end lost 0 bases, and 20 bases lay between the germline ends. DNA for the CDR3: TGCGCCAGCACCAGTAGGTGGGGGGAAGATAGCACAGATACGCAGTATTTT. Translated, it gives CASTSRWGEDSTDTQYF.

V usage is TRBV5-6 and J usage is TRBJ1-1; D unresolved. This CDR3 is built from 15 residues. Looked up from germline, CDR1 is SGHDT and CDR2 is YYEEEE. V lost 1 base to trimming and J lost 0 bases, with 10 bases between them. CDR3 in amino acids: CASSLSAHLNTEAFF. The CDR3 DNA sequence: TGTGCCAGCAGCTTGTCGGCACACCTGAACACTGAAGCTTTCTTT.

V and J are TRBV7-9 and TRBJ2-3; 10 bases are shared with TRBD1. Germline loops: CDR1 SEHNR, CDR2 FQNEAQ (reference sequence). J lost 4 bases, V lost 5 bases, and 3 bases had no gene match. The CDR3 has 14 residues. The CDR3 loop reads CASSVGTGADTQYF. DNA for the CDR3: TGTGCCAGCAGCGTCGGGACAGGGGCAGATACGCAGTATTTT.